This TCR beta chain is drawn from a study of blood T cells in healthy people across ages. Germline V gene data show CDR1 as MNHEY and CDR2 as SVGAGI. The V gene lost 0 bases and the J gene lost 10 bases, with 12 bases spanning the gap. CDR3 length equals 13 residues. It was with a sample-barcoded 5' primer and a J-beta primer mix that a second PCR of roughly 7 to 11 cycles was run. In TCRdb, the 5' RACE reads were re-called with MiXCR into one record per CDR3 protein. The sample records around 1,600,000 distinct CDR3 sequences, roughly two fifths being singletons. This clonotype has more than one count but fewer than ten.

This rearrangement joins TRBV6-5 to TRBJ1-2; TRBD1 might be the D (5 bases). This sequence was found in a woman under 30 in good health. Sample: blood. DNA of the CDR3: TGTGCCAGCAGTTACTCGTGGGACCGAGACTACACCTTC. This gives the protein CASSYSWDRDYTF.